This T cell receptor (beta chain) appears in the sequencing data of a study of blood T cells in healthy people across ages. The CDR3 extends over 14 amino acids. V was clipped by 2 bases and J by 4 bases, with 11 bases between them. The germline V gene has CDR1 LGHNA and CDR2 YNFKEQ. Alongside a J-beta primer mix, a sample-barcoded 5' primer served in a second PCR lasting about 7 to 12 cycles. TCRdb re-analysed the 5' RACE reads in MiXCR, keeping a single row per CDR3 protein. The sample includes around 1,900,000 distinct CDR3 sequences, 35% to 50% of them seen just once. Sequenced: blood. The TCR comes from a human donor in good health. This chain joins TRBV4-2 and TRBJ1-2; no firm D call. This CDR3 is CASSQSGNGYGYTF. DNA of the CDR3: TGTGCCAGCAGCCAATCAGGCAACGGCTATGGCTACACCTTC.